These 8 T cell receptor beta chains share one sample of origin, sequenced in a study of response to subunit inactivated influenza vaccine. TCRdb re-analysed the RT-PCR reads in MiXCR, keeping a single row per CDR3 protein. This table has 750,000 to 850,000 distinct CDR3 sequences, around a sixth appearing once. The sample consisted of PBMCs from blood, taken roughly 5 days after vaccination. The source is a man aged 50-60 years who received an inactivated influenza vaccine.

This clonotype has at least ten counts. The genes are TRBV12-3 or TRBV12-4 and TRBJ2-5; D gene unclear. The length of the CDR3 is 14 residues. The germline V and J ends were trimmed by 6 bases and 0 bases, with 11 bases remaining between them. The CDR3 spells CASSDRNHQETQYF. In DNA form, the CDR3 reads TGTGCCAGCAGCGACCGCAACCACCAAGAGACCCAGTACTTC.

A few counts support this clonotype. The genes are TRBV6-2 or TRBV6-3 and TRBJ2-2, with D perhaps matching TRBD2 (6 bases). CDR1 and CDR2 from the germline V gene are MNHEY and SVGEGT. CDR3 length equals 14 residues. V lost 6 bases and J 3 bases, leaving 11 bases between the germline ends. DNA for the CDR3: TGTGCCAGCAGAAAAAGCGGGCACACCGGGGAGCTGTTTTTT. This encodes CASRKSGHTGELFF.

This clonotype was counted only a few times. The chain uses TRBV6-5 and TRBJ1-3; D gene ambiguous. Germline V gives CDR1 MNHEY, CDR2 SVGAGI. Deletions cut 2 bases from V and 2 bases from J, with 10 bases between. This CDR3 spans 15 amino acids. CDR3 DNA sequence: TGTGCCAGCAGTTACGTCCTCGGGGCTGGAAACACCATATATTTT. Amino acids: CASSYVLGAGNTIYF.

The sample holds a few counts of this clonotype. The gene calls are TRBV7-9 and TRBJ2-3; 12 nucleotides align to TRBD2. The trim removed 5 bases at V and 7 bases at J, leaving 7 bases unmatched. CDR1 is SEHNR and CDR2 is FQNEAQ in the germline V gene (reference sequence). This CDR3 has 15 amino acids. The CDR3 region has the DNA TGTGCCAGCAGCCCAGGACTAGCGGGAATGAATACGCAGTATTTT. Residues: CASSPGLAGMNTQYF.

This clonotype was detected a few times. The CDR3 DNA reads as TGCGCCAGCAGCTTGGCAAAGGGACACCCCTACGAGCAGTACTTC. This sequence encodes CASSLAKGHPYEQYF. The rearrangement uses TRBV5-1 and TRBJ2-7, with D maybe TRBD1 (6 bases). V was pared by 0 bases and J by 2 bases, with 12 bases between. Germline V gene data show CDR1 as SGHRS and CDR2 as YFSETQ. The CDR3 spans 15 residues. The variable domain in full, completed from reference TRBV5-1 and TRBJ2-7, reads KAGVTQTPRYLIKTRGQQVTLSCSPISGHRSVSWYQQTPGQGLQFLFEYFSETQRNKGNFPGRFSGRQFSNSRSEMNVSTLELGDSALYLCASSLAKGHPYEQYFGPGTRLTVT.

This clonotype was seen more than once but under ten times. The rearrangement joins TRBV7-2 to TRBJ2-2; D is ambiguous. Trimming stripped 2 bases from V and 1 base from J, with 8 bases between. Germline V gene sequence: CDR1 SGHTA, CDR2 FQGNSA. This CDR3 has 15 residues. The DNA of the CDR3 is TGTGCCAGCAGCTTAAGGCCCAGGAACACCGGGGAGCTGTTTTTT. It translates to CASSLRPRNTGELFF.

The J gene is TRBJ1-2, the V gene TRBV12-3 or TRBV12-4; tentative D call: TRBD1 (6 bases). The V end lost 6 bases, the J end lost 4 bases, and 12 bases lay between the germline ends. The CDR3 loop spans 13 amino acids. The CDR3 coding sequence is TGTGCCAGCAGCCCAGGGGACACCTATGGCTACACCTTC. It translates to CASSPGDTYGYTF.

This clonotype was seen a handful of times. CDR3 protein: CSATGWDTEAFF. The CDR3 nucleotides read TGCAGCGCTACAGGGTGGGACACTGAAGCTTTCTTT. V is TRBV29-1 and J is TRBJ1-1, with D tentatively TRBD1 (6 bases). Germline assignment: CDR1 SQVTM and CDR2 ANQGSEA. The CDR3 has 12 amino acids. The V and J ends lost 7 bases and 3 bases respectively, with 12 bases between them.